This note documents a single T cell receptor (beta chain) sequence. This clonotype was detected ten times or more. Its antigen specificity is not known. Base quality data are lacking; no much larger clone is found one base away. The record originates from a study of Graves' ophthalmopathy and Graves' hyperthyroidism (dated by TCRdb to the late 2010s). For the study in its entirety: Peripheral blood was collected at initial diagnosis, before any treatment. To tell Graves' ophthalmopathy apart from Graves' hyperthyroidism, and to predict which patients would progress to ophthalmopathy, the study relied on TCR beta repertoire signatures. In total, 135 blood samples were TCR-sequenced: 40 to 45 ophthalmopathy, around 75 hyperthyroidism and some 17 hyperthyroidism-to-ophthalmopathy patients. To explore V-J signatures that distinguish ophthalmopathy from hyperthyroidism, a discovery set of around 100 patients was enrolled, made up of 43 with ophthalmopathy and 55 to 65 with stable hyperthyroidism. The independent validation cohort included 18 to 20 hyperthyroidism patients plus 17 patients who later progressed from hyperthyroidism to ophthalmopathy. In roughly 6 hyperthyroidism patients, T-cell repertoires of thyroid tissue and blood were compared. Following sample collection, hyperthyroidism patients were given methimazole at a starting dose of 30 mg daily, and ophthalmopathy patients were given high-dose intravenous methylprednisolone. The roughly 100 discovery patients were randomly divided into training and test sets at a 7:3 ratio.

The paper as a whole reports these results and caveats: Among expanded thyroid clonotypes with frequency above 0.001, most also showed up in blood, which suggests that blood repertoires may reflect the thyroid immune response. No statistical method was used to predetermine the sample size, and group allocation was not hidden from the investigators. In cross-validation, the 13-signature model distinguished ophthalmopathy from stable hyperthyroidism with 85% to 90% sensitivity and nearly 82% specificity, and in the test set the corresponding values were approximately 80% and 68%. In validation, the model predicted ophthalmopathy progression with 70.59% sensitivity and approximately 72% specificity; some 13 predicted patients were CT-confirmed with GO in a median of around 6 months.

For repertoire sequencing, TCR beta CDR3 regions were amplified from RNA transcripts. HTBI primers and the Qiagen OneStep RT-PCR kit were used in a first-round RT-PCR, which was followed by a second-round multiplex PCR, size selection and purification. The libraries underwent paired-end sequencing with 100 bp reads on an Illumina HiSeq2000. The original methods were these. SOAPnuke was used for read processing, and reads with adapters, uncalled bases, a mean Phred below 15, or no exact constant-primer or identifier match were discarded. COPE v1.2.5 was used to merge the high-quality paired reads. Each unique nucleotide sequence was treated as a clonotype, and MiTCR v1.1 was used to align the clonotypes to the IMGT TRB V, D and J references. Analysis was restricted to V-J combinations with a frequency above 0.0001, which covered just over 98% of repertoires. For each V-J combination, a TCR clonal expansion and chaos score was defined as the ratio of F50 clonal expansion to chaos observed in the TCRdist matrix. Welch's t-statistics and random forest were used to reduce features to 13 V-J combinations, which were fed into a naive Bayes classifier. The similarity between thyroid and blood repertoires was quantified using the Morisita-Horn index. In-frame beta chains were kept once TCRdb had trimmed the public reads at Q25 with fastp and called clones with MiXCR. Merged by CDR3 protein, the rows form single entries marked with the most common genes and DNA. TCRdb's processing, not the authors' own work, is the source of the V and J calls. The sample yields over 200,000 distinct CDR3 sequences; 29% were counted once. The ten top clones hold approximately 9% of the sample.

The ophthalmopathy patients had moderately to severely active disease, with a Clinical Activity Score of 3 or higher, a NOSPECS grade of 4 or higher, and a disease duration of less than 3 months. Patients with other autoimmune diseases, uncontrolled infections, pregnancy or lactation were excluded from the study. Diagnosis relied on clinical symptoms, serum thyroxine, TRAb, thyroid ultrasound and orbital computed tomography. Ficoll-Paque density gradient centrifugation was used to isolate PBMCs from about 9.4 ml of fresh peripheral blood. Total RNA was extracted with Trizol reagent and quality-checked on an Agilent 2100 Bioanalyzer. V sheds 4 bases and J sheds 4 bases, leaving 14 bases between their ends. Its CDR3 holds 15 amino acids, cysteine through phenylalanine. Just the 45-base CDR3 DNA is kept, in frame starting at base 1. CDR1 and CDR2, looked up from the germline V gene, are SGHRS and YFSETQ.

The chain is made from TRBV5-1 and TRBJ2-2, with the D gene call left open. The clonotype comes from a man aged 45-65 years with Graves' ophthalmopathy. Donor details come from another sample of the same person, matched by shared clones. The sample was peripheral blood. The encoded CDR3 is CASSPLTGSTGELFF. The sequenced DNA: TGCGCCAGCAGCCCTCTAACGGGTTCCACCGGGGAGCTGTTTTTT.